Below, 12 T cell receptor beta chains from the same sample are listed, as sequenced in a study of vaccination and CD4 T cells after COVID-19. Documented treatment: roughly ten-day PBMC culture with coronavirus spike peptide pools or control peptides (ViraFEST assay). Prior to the COVID-19 pandemic (2011-2018), the unexposed donor's CD4+ T cells were collected. The study sequenced cultured CD4+ T cell DNA using the Oncomine TCR Beta short-read assay. MiXCR, applied by TCRdb to the PCR reads, yields one record per CDR3 protein. Of 6,000 to 7,500 distinct CDR3 sequences in the sample, around a third are singletons; the top ten hold 15% to 20%. The antigens for these receptors are not known. The sequenced sample consisted of CD4+ T cells from blood, cultured in vitro. These receptors all stem from a human donor in good health.

V is TRBV6-5 and J is TRBJ2-5; TRBD1 might be the D (7 bases). The V end lost 0 bases, the J end lost 5 bases, and 13 bases lay between the germline ends. Germline-derived CDR1 and CDR2 are MNHEY and SVGAGI. The CDR3 is 15 amino acids. The DNA for the CDR3 is TGTGCCAGCAGTTACTCCGGGAGACAGGGTGAGACCCAGTACTTC. This codes for CASSYSGRQGETQYF.

The chain is built from TRBV7-2 and TRBJ2-4, with D possibly TRBD2 on 6 matching bases. This CDR3 is built from 11 residues. In germline, CDR1 is SGHTA, CDR2 FQGNSA. V gave up 1 base and J gave up 16 bases, with 11 bases separating them. The CDR3 spells CASSLGGVIYF. The CDR3 region has the DNA TGTGCCAGCAGCTTAGGCGGGGTGATCTACTTC.

There are a few counts of this clonotype. CDR3 sequence reads: CASSQVPINTGELFF. The CDR3 DNA is TGTGCCAGCAGTCAAGTACCAATAAACACCGGGGAGCTGTTTTTT. The V and J genes are TRBV27 and TRBJ2-2, with no clear D. Trimming took off 5 bases at V and 2 bases at J, with 12 bases between the two ends. The germline V gene encodes CDR1 MNHEY and CDR2 SMNVEV (reference sequence). This CDR3 region has 15 residues.

The chain joins TRBV7-9 to TRBJ2-4; D gene unclear. V lost 2 bases and J 5 bases, leaving 10 bases between the germline ends. There are 14 residues in the CDR3. Germline CDR1 and CDR2: SEHNR and FQNEAQ (reference sequence). For the CDR3, the DNA is TGTGCCAGCAGCTTAAAGGAACTCCAAAACATTCAGTACTTC. It codes for CASSLKELQNIQYF.

This clonotype was picked up a small number of times. This chain links TRBV2 with TRBJ2-5; D remains ambiguous. The CDR3 spans 12 residues. V was cut by 7 bases and J by 6 bases, with 12 bases left in between. Germline lookup yields CDR1 SNHLY and CDR2 FYNNEI. DNA of the CDR3: TGTGCCAGCACGACATACCCCCAGACCCAGTACTTC. This encodes CASTTYPQTQYF.

This clonotype was recorded a few times. The V and J genes are TRBV6-2 or TRBV6-3 and TRBJ2-3, with 15 nucleotides matching TRBD2. With V trimmed by 6 bases and J by 5 bases, 3 bases remained unmatched. The CDR3 length is 15 residues. In germline, CDR1 is MNHEY, CDR2 SVGEGT. CDR3 nucleotides: TGTGCCAGCAGCTGGGGACTAGCGGGAGGAGATACGCAGTATTTT. Translating gives CASSWGLAGGDTQYF.

The gene calls are TRBV5-4 and TRBJ2-7, with 7 bases that match TRBD1. Per germline, CDR1 SGHNT and CDR2 YYREEE (reference sequence). Germline trimming cut 4 bases from V and 3 bases from J; bases unmatched to any gene: 13. There are 16 residues in the CDR3. The CDR3 DNA reads as TGTGCCAGCAGCCCGGACAGGCGTGCCTCATACTACGAGCAGTACTTC. Its translation is CASSPDRRASYYEQYF.

This chain connects TRBV12-3 or TRBV12-4 to TRBJ1-2, with 8 nucleotides matching TRBD1. This CDR3 is 14 amino acids long. The ends lost 3 bases at V and 4 bases at J; junction bases unmatched: 4. In nucleotides, the CDR3 is TGTGCCAGCAGTTTGAGGACAGGGATCTATGGCTACACCTTC. Translated, it gives CASSLRTGIYGYTF.

This clonotype was detected a few times. The chain employs TRBV6-2 or TRBV6-3 and TRBJ2-6, with D uncertain. CDR1 is MNHEY and CDR2 is SVGEGT in the germline V gene. The CDR3 sequence is 14 residues long. V shed 2 bases and J shed 2 bases, with 4 bases lying between them. CDR3 in DNA: TGTGCCAGCAGTTACGGGGCTGGGGCCAACGTCCTGACTTTC. Translating gives CASSYGAGANVLTF.

This clonotype was picked up a small number of times. CDR3 sequence: CASSLAAGGYTGELFF. The CDR3, as DNA: TGTGCCAGCAGCTTAGCAGCGGGAGGCTACACCGGGGAGCTGTTTTTT. The chain combines TRBV5-4 with TRBJ2-2; 9 nucleotides match TRBD2. CDR1 SGHNT and CDR2 YYREEE come from the germline V gene (reference sequence). The CDR3 loop spans 16 amino acids. After removal of 2 bases from V and 3 bases from J, the junction contained 5 bases not matched to a gene.

V usage is TRBV6-5 and J usage is TRBJ2-7; D gene ambiguous. V lost 4 bases and J 0 bases, leaving 13 bases between the germline ends. The CDR3 has 15 amino acids. Looked up from germline, CDR1 is MNHEY and CDR2 is SVGAGI. This CDR3 reads CASSSPTLSSYEQYF. The CDR3 DNA is TGTGCCAGCAGTTCCCCGACTCTTAGCTCCTACGAGCAGTACTTC.

J is TRBJ2-3 and V is TRBV6-1, with D perhaps TRBD1 or TRBD2 (5 bases each). The V end was cut by 6 bases, the J end by 4 bases, with 14 bases between. CDR3 length equals 14 residues. Germline CDR1 reads MNHNS; CDR2 reads SASEGT. As DNA, the CDR3 is TGTGCCAGCAGCCCCGGGACGACTTCAGATACGCAGTATTTT. Residues: CASSPGTTSDTQYF.